What follows is one T cell receptor beta chain and its context. Its target is not known. From germline, CDR1 is LGHNT and CDR2 FRNRAP. The CDR3 sequence is 18 residues long. Trimming shortened V by 0 bases and J by 6 bases, and 21 bases separated the two germline ends. This sample is drawn from a study of CD8 T cells in Susac syndrome. RNA was extracted with the RNeasy kit, and a quantity of 0.5 to 1 ug was reverse transcribed using random hexamers. TCRdb ran MiXCR on the immunoSEQ multiplex PCR reads and lists one entry per CDR3 protein. The table shows roughly 200,000 distinct CDR3 sequences, with roughly 90% occurring only once. Broader study findings: The authors acknowledged that the study's TCR sequencing and HLA analysis involved relatively few individuals.

This receptor was taken from a human donor with Susac syndrome. Sequencing was done on a sample of CD4+ T cells from PBMCs. The chain links TRBV12-5 to TRBJ2-1; a possible D gene is TRBD2 (7 bases). The CDR3 sequence: CASGLVLFGRGRTNEQFF. CDR3 coding DNA: TGTGCTAGTGGTTTGGTACTTTTCGGGCGGGGGCGAACCAATGAGCAGTTCTTC.